This entry lists 26 T cell receptor beta chains sequenced from one sample in a study of read filtering for tumor transcriptome and immune sequencing. This library used roughly 400 ng RNA and molecular barcoded adaptors spanning alpha/delta and beta/gamma chains. TCRdb independently ran MiXCR on the reads; one entry per CDR3 protein. This table holds tens of thousands of distinct CDR3 sequences, roughly a fifth found once. Source material: a population of CD138-negative cells sorted from bone marrow. Every receptor here comes from a donor aged 40 or over with multiple myeloma.

In its sample, this clonotype was seen many times. The chain joins TRBV19 to TRBJ2-5; no reliable D call. V shed 5 bases and J shed 4 bases, with 14 bases lying between them. This CDR3 is 14 amino acids long. Germline V gives CDR1 LNHDA, CDR2 SQIVND (reference sequence). The CDR3 coding sequence is TGTGCCAGTAGTCCTGGGGTTTCAGGAGAGACCCAGTACTTC. Translating it yields CASSPGVSGETQYF.

This chain connects TRBV29-1 to TRBJ1-5; D is perhaps TRBD1 (5 bases). This CDR3 comprises 13 residues. From germline, CDR1 is SQVTM and CDR2 ANQGSEA. Trimming took off 8 bases at V and 5 bases at J, with 16 bases between the two ends. This CDR3 is CSSQEGADQPQHF. CDR3 in DNA: TGCAGCTCCCAGGAAGGGGCGGATCAGCCCCAGCATTTT. Full variable domain (remainder filled in from reference TRBV29-1 and TRBJ1-5): SAVISQKPSRDICQRGTSLTIQCQVDSQVTMMFWYRQQPGQSLTLIATANQGSEATYESGFVIDKFPISRPNLTFSTLTVSNMSPEDSSIYLCSSQEGADQPQHFGDGTRLSIL.

On this clonotype itself: It may be a read error: a sequence one base away is much more abundant. The chain has TRBV20-1 and TRBJ2-7; D gene ambiguous. V shed 1 base and J shed 3 bases, with 10 bases lying between them. Germline assignment: CDR1 DFQATT and CDR2 SNEGSKA (reference sequence). CDR3 length: 13 amino acids. CDR3 bases: TGCAGTGCTAGAGGGACGCTGAGCTACGAGCAGTACTTC. It yields the protein CSARGTLSYEQYF.

This clonotype was observed at least ten times. This rearrangement joins TRBV28 to TRBJ2-3, with 10 bases aligning to TRBD2. Losses at the gene ends were 7 bases for V and 4 bases for J; bases not matched to a gene: 8. This CDR3 region has 15 residues. Germline V CDR1 and CDR2: MDHEN, SYDVKM. As DNA, the CDR3 is TGTGCCAGCATTACTAGCGGGAAGGGAGCAGATACGCAGTATTTT. Translated: CASITSGKGADTQYF.

This clonotype showed up just once. This may stem from a read error, because a much larger clone lies one nucleotide away. The rearrangement joins TRBV7-9 to TRBJ1-5; 9 nucleotides match TRBD1. The CDR3 runs 16 residues. V trimming: 5 bases; J trimming: 4 bases; junction bases outside the gene matches: 9. CDR1 and CDR2 (germline): SEHNR, FQNEAQ (reference sequence). CDR3 region: CASSRTGTGWNQPQHF. CDR3 coding DNA: TGTGCCAGCAGCCGAACCGGGACAGGGTGGAATCAGCCCCAGCATTTT.

Many counts were recorded for this clonotype. The chain joins TRBV28 to TRBJ1-1; no definite D call. CDR3 size: 12 residues. CDR1 is MDHEN, CDR2 SYDVKM, per germline. V dropped 3 bases and J dropped 2 bases, with 4 bases sitting between them. The CDR3 region has the DNA TGTGCCAGCAGTTTGAGTAACACTGAAGCTTTCTTT. It codes for CASSLSNTEAFF.

CDR3 in DNA: TGCGCCAGCAGCGAGGGGACAGGGCGTGAAAAACTGTTTTTT. It is translated as CASSEGTGREKLFF. V is TRBV5-1 and J is TRBJ1-4; 9 bases match TRBD1. The V gene's germline CDR1 is SGHRS and CDR2 YFSETQ. The CDR3 extends over 14 amino acids. V lost 4 bases and J lost 7; bases outside the gene matches: 5.

As for this clonotype: Sequence at one end of the junction differs from germline and may be a read error. The genes are TRBV9 and TRBJ2-5, with TRBD2 as a possible D gene (6 bases). CDR3 length: 14 residues. Germline assignment: CDR1 SGDLS and CDR2 YYNGEE. CDR3 sequence (DNA): TGTGCCAGCAGCCCGCGGGACCCACAAGGGACCCAGTACTTC. It yields the protein CASSPRDPQGTQYF.

Concerning this clonotype itself: A much more abundant neighbour one base away suggests this may be a read error. Because the CDR3 is missing its conserved closing phenylalanine or tryptophan, this is likely a read error. This chain connects TRBV19 to TRBJ2-3; D gene uncertain. Germline V lookup: CDR1 LNHDA, CDR2 SQIVND (reference sequence). This CDR3 has 13 amino acids. Trimming left V 6 bases short and J 0 bases short, with 7 bases between. CDR3 loop: CASRGSSTDTQYL. The CDR3 region has the DNA TGTGCCAGTAGGGGATCTAGCACAGATACGCAGTATCTT.

The sample holds a few counts of this clonotype. The rearrangement links TRBV29-1 to TRBJ1-3; 8 bases map to TRBD1. This CDR3 contains 18 residues. From germline, CDR1 is SQVTM and CDR2 ANQGSEA. Trimming took 8 bases from V and 3 from J; bases not matched to a gene: 21. The CDR3 loop reads CSSIGPGTGQSGGNTIYF. DNA of the CDR3: TGCAGCTCAATTGGTCCCGGGACAGGTCAATCGGGTGGAAACACCATATATTTT.

About this clonotype itself: A far more abundant clone sits one base away, making this likely a read error. The genes are TRBV20-1 and TRBJ2-1, with D possibly TRBD2 on 6 matching bases. Trimming pared 6 bases from V and 10 bases from J, leaving 10 bases between. CDR3 size: 10 residues. Germline V gene data show CDR1 as DFQATT and CDR2 as SNEGSKA (reference sequence). The CDR3 is CSAGGNEQFF. The CDR3 DNA sequence: TGCAGTGCAGGAGGGAACGAGCAGTTCTTC.

This clonotype occurred a few times. V and J are TRBV7-8 and TRBJ1-5; weak D call: TRBD1 (5 bases). Looked up from germline, CDR1 is SGHVS and CDR2 is FQNEAQ. V was shortened by 5 bases and J by 1 base, with 15 bases between the two germline ends. The CDR3 loop spans 16 amino acids. CDR3 residues: CASSVWDLGSNQPQHF. The DNA of the CDR3 is TGTGCCAGCAGCGTCTGGGACTTAGGGAGCAATCAGCCCCAGCATTTT.

This clonotype came up many times. The J gene is TRBJ2-3, the V gene TRBV28; no definite D call. V shed 2 bases and J shed 5 bases, with 11 bases lying between them. CDR3 length: 14 amino acids. CDR1 and CDR2 from the germline V gene are MDHEN and SYDVKM. The CDR3 region is CASSLQRSRDTQYF. The CDR3 DNA is TGTGCCAGCAGTTTACAGCGCAGCCGAGATACGCAGTATTTT.

The chain joins TRBV24-1 to TRBJ2-3; D perhaps matches TRBD2 (6 bases). V was clipped by 3 bases and J by 1 base, with 13 bases between them. The CDR3 runs 16 residues. Germline V gives CDR1 KGHDR, CDR2 SFDVKD. CDR3 in amino acids: CATSDPGGSGTDTQYF. The CDR3 region has the DNA TGTGCCACCAGTGATCCCGGGGGTTCTGGCACAGATACGCAGTATTTT.

This clonotype is a singleton in its sample. Since a far larger clone is one base different, this is likely a read error. The rearrangement links TRBV7-8 to TRBJ2-7; D may be TRBD2 (6 bases). There are 15 residues in the CDR3. The V gene lost 1 base and the J gene lost 7 bases, with 17 bases spanning the gap. CDR1 SGHVS and CDR2 FQNEAQ come from the germline V gene. The CDR3 sequence is CASSLGSSAPHEQYF. In nucleotides, the CDR3 is TGTGCCAGCAGCTTAGGGTCTAGCGCCCCGCATGAGCAGTACTTC.

This clonotype has at least ten counts. The chain uses TRBV20-1 and TRBJ1-2, with 8 bases that match TRBD1. The CDR3 runs to 12 residues. After removal of 1 base from V and 8 bases from J, the junction contained 3 bases not matched to a gene. Germline assignment: CDR1 DFQATT and CDR2 SNEGSKA (reference sequence). CDR3 protein: CSARGQGQGYTF. CDR3 bases: TGCAGTGCTAGAGGACAGGGGCAAGGCTACACCTTC.

The table lists this clonotype with many counts. The chain combines TRBV12-3 or TRBV12-4 with TRBJ1-1; perhaps TRBD1 as D (6 bases). Trimming removed 2 bases from V and 4 bases from J, with 11 bases in between. The CDR3 has 14 residues. CDR3 sequence (DNA): TGTGCCAGCAGTTTAACAGGGAGGGGCACTGAAGCTTTCTTT. Amino acid sequence: CASSLTGRGTEAFF.

This clonotype was recorded many times. V usage is TRBV7-2 and J usage is TRBJ1-1; TRBD1 aligns across 9 bases. The CDR3 is made up of 15 amino acids. Germline lookup yields CDR1 SGHTA and CDR2 FQGNSA. Trimming removed 1 base from V and 5 bases from J; junction bases left unmatched: 5. The CDR3 region is CASSLGTGGTTEAFF. Written as DNA, the CDR3 is TGTGCCAGCAGCTTAGGAACAGGGGGCACGACTGAAGCTTTCTTT.

In this sample, this clonotype turned up many times. Sequence at one end of the junction differs from germline and may be a read error. The V call is TRBV5-1, the J call TRBJ2-7; D is uncertain. Germline V gives CDR1 SGHRS, CDR2 YFSETQ. The CDR3 extends over 14 amino acids. In nucleotides, the CDR3 is TGCGCCAGCAGCTTGGGGCAGTCCTCCCACGAGCAGTACTTC. As protein: CASSLGQSSHEQYF.

J is TRBJ2-4 and V is TRBV29-1, with D unclear. V was clipped by 2 bases and J by 0 bases, with 11 bases between them. The germline V gene has CDR1 SQVTM and CDR2 ANQGSEA. CDR3 size: 15 residues. The CDR3 bases are TGCAGCGTTGAACAACAAAAACTAGCCAAAAACATTCAGTACTTC. It specifies CSVEQQKLAKNIQYF.

Of note for this clonotype: A much larger clone lies one base from this, so it may be a read error. The chain combines TRBV12-5 with TRBJ1-2; D call uncertain. CDR3 length: 13 amino acids. In germline, CDR1 is LGHNT, CDR2 FRNRAP. The CDR3 DNA is TGTGCTAGTGGCTTATCGGTGGCACACGGCTACGCCTTC. It encodes CASGLSVAHGYAF.

This clonotype was counted ten times or more. This chain joins TRBV2 and TRBJ2-1, with D tentatively TRBD2 (7 bases). The CDR3 spans 13 residues. V was shortened by 11 bases and J by 5 bases, with 16 bases between the two germline ends. CDR1 SNHLY and CDR2 FYNNEI come from the germline V gene. The CDR3 DNA sequence: TGTGCCGCACGGAAAGGGGGGGACAATGAGCAGTTCTTC. This encodes CAARKGGDNEQFF.

This clonotype was seen many times. CDR3 region: CASSPTAGVNTEAFF. Here the CDR3 DNA reads TGCGCCAGCAGCCCCACGGCTGGTGTGAACACTGAAGCTTTCTTT. V and J are TRBV5-1 and TRBJ1-1; D is uncertain. The CDR3 consists of 15 residues. Germline CDR1 is SGHRS and CDR2 is YFSETQ. With 4 bases removed from V and 0 bases from J, the gap between germline ends came to 13 bases.

Concerning this clonotype: A single base separates this from a much larger clone, so it may be a read error. Here the CDR3 DNA reads TGTGCCAGCAGCCGCCGGACAGGGTCCACAGATACGCGGTATTTT. It yields the protein CASSRRTGSTDTRYF. The V and J genes are TRBV3-1 and TRBJ2-3, with TRBD1 identical over 8 bases. The CDR3 is 15 residues long. Looked up from germline, CDR1 is LGHDT and CDR2 is YNNKEL (reference sequence).

Concerning this clonotype itself: A read error may be the cause here, since a much bigger clone is one base away. The rearrangement uses TRBV24-1 and TRBJ2-2; 7 bases are a match to TRBD1. With 3 bases clipped from V and 4 bases from J, the junction kept 4 bases outside the gene matches. CDR3 length equals 15 residues. Germline CDR1 and CDR2: KGHDR and SFDVKD. CDR3 DNA: TGTGCCACCAGTGATGCCGGGACAGTCACCGGGGAGCTGTTTTTT. It specifies CATSDAGTVTGELFF.

This clonotype was counted at least ten times. The V and J genes are TRBV7-3 and TRBJ2-1; 7 bases are shared with TRBD1. Germline-derived CDR1 and CDR2 are SGHTA and FQGTGA. The CDR3 consists of 15 residues. After removal of 5 bases from V and 2 bases from J, the junction contained 6 bases not matched to a gene. CDR3 residues: CASSVTGTPYNEQFF. CDR3 in DNA: TGTGCCAGCAGCGTGACAGGGACCCCCTACAATGAGCAGTTCTTC.